A single sample is the source of the 26 T cell receptor beta chains below, sequenced in a study of blood T cell repertoires in COVID-19. TCRdb keeps only in-frame clones here, not all; method: immunoSEQ multiplex PCR. This sample carries around 190,000 clones, less than 90% of them seen once, and the ten largest clones take under 4%. The sample comprised PBMCs or T cells enriched from blood (not recorded which). The source is a woman younger than 45 who had been exposed to COVID-19.

V usage is TRBV6-4 and J usage is TRBJ1-3; D is unresolved. The V end was cut by 8 bases, the J end by 4 bases, with 12 bases between. The CDR3 has 13 amino acids. Germline V gene data show CDR1 as MRHNA and CDR2 as SNTAGT. The DNA of the CDR3 is TGTGCCAGCTGTTCATTTTTGGGAAACACCATATATTTT. This gives the protein CASCSFLGNTIYF.

The chain links TRBV11-2 to TRBJ1-6; perhaps TRBD1 as D (5 bases). This CDR3 is 14 amino acids long. V was cut by 7 bases and J by 14 bases, with 21 bases left in between. Germline-derived CDR1 and CDR2 are SGHAT and FQNNGV. CDR3 nucleotide sequence: TGTGCCAGCACCTCATGGGGCTTAGGGTCGGCCCTCCACTTT. Protein: CASTSWGLGSALHF. The whole variable domain, filled in from reference TRBV11-2 and TRBJ1-6, reads EAGVAQSPRYKIIEKRQSVAFWCNPISGHATLYWYQQILGQGPKLLIQFQNNGVVDDSQLPKDRFSAERLKGVDSTLKIQPAKLEDSAVYLCASTSWGLGSALHFGNGTRLTVT.

The V gene is TRBV6-5, the J gene TRBJ2-7, with D possibly TRBD2 on 5 matching bases. The germline V gene has CDR1 MNHEY and CDR2 SVGAGI. The length of the CDR3 is 15 residues. V lost 0 bases and J lost 1, with 10 bases in between. CDR3 bases: TGTGCCAGCAGTTACTCGTACGAGGGATCCTACGAGCAGTACTTC. Translated, it gives CASSYSYEGSYEQYF.

This clone was seen once. The chain has TRBV6-5 and TRBJ1-2, with 8 positions matching TRBD1. The CDR3 loop spans 14 amino acids. V lost 3 bases and J lost 7; bases outside the gene matches: 7. The germline gives CDR1 MNHEY, CDR2 SVGAGI. CDR3 loop: CASSYGRGRSGYTF. In nucleotides, the CDR3 is TGTGCCAGCAGTTATGGCAGGGGGCGGTCTGGCTACACCTTC.

V gene TRBV24-1 combines with J gene TRBJ1-3; D might be TRBD1 (6 bases). Germline V CDR1 and CDR2: KGHDR, SFDVKD. The CDR3 is made up of 14 amino acids. The germline V and J ends were trimmed by 9 bases and 0 bases, with 11 bases remaining between them. CDR3 loop: CATSGHSSGNTIYF. DNA of the CDR3: TGTGCCACCTCGGGACATAGCTCTGGAAACACCATATATTTT.

This CDR3 is CASSPPGTATYGYTF. CDR3 coding DNA: TGTGCCAGCAGCCCACCCGGGACAGCGACCTATGGCTACACCTTC. The chain combines TRBV3-1 (or the pseudogene TRBV3-2) with TRBJ1-2; 7 bases map to TRBD1. J was trimmed by 4 bases and V by 4 bases; bases with no gene match: 9. This CDR3 contains 15 residues. Germline V gene data show CDR1 as LGHDT and CDR2 as YNNKEL (reference sequence).

Only a few counts were recorded for this clone. The chain recombines TRBV9 with TRBJ1-3, with D hard to call. The germline gives CDR1 SGDLS, CDR2 YYNGEE. The CDR3 runs to 15 residues. Between the trimmed V and J ends, which lost 4 bases and 0 bases, there was a span of 11 bases. In DNA, the CDR3 is TGTGCCAGCAGCCCGGACGGGAGCTCTGGAAACACCATATATTTT. Translated, it gives CASSPDGSSGNTIYF. The entire variable domain, with the rest obtained from reference TRBV9 and TRBJ1-3, is as follows: DSGVTQTPKHLITATGQRVTLRCSPRSGDLSVYWYQQSLDQGLQFLIQYYNGEERAKGNILERFSAQQFPDLHSELNLSSLELGDSALYFCASSPDGSSGNTIYFGEGSWLTVV.

V usage is TRBV6-5 and J usage is TRBJ1-1; 10 nucleotides agree with TRBD1. The length of the CDR3 is 14 residues. Germline V gene lookup returns CDR1 MNHEY and CDR2 SVGAGI. The J segment lost 6 bases and the V segment lost 5 bases, leaving 6 bases of the junction unmatched. CDR3 region: CASSPRQGASEAFF. The DNA for the CDR3 is TGTGCCAGCAGTCCCCGACAGGGGGCGTCTGAAGCTTTCTTT.

The chain links TRBV27 to TRBJ2-3; 14 bases align to TRBD2. Germline CDR1 MNHEY, CDR2 SMNVEV (reference sequence). V was pared by 6 bases and J by 1 base, with 6 bases of the junction left unmatched. The CDR3 has 17 amino acids. The CDR3 protein is CASRRLAGGSGTDTQYF. CDR3 nucleotides: TGTGCCAGCAGGCGACTAGCGGGGGGGTCGGGCACAGATACGCAGTATTTT.

V usage is TRBV2 and J usage is TRBJ2-1, with D tentatively TRBD1 (6 bases). The V end lost 6 bases, the J end lost 5 bases, and 11 bases lay between the germline ends. CDR1 SNHLY and CDR2 FYNNEI come from the germline V gene. The CDR3 length is 13 residues. The CDR3 loop is CASREDSHNEQFF. The DNA of the CDR3 is TGTGCCAGCAGGGAGGACAGCCACAATGAGCAGTTCTTC.

The V and J genes are TRBV5-1 and TRBJ2-1; 9 nucleotides line up with TRBD1. Germline V gene lookup returns CDR1 SGHRS and CDR2 YFSETQ. V was clipped by 3 bases and J by 6 bases; unmatched bases: 7. The CDR3 contains 15 residues. CDR3: CASSSGQGASNEQFF. DNA for the CDR3: TGCGCCAGCAGCTCGGGACAGGGCGCGAGCAATGAGCAGTTCTTC.

This clone was detected a few times. This chain uses TRBV5-1 with TRBJ2-2; a weak D match, TRBD2 (5 bases). V shed 0 bases and J shed 4 bases, with 13 bases lying between them. The CDR3 runs 16 residues. Per the germline V gene, CDR1 is SGHRS and CDR2 is YFSETQ. The CDR3 DNA is TGCGCCAGCAGCTTGGCCGGGATTGTTGGCACCGGGGAGCTGTTTTTT. Residues: CASSLAGIVGTGELFF. Full variable domain (rest looked up from reference TRBV5-1 and TRBJ2-2): KAGVTQTPRYLIKTRGQQVTLSCSPISGHRSVSWYQQTPGQGLQFLFEYFSETQRNKGNFPGRFSGRQFSNSRSEMNVSTLELGDSALYLCASSLAGIVGTGELFFGEGSRLTVL.

This sequence joins TRBV10-3 and TRBJ2-5, with TRBD1 identical over 10 bases. Germline loops: CDR1 ENHRY, CDR2 SYGVKD. Trimming at V came to 5 bases and at J to 1 base, leaving 4 bases not matched to a gene. This CDR3 contains 15 residues. CDR3 in amino acids: CAISTRTGGQETQYF. In DNA, the CDR3 is TGTGCCATCAGTACCCGGACAGGGGGCCAAGAGACCCAGTACTTC.

J is TRBJ2-5 and V is TRBV2; 10 bases align to TRBD1. V lost 10 bases, J lost 6 bases, and 5 bases stayed unmatched. CDR3 length: 12 residues. CDR1 is SNHLY and CDR2 is FYNNEI in the germline V gene. As DNA, the CDR3 is TGTGCCACCCCGGACAGGGGGAAGACCCAGTACTTC. Encoded protein: CATPDRGKTQYF.

The chain uses TRBV9 and TRBJ2-7, with 8 bases aligning to TRBD1. V shed 0 bases, J shed 2 bases, and the junction held 1 base outside the gene matches. Germline lookup yields CDR1 SGDLS and CDR2 YYNGEE. The CDR3 length is 14 residues. The CDR3 DNA sequence: TGTGCCAGCAGCGTAGCGGACAGGGCCTACGAGCAGTACTTC. As protein: CASSVADRAYEQYF. Full variable domain (remainder filled in from reference TRBV9 and TRBJ2-7): DSGVTQTPKHLITATGQRVTLRCSPRSGDLSVYWYQQSLDQGLQFLIQYYNGEERAKGNILERFSAQQFPDLHSELNLSSLELGDSALYFCASSVADRAYEQYFGPGTRLTVT.

The chain is built from TRBV7-9 and TRBJ1-2; no clear D. The CDR3 contains 13 residues. Germline loops: CDR1 SEHNR, CDR2 FQNEAQ (reference sequence). Trimming took off 5 bases at V and 3 bases at J, with 10 bases between the two ends. The CDR3 sequence is CASSIEGDYGYTF. CDR3 coding DNA: TGTGCCAGCAGCATCGAGGGAGACTATGGCTACACCTTC.

This clone came up a few times. CDR3 sequence (DNA): TGTGCCACCTCCCTGGACCGGGGGGCGGATAATTCACCCCTCCACTTT. As protein: CATSLDRGADNSPLHF. The rearrangement joins TRBV19 to TRBJ1-6; possibly TRBD1 for D (6 bases). Trimming took 10 bases from V and 5 from J, leaving 21 bases between them. The CDR3 sequence is 16 residues long. The germline V gene has CDR1 LNHDA and CDR2 SQIVND (reference sequence). Supplemented by reference TRBV19 and TRBJ1-6, the full variable domain reads DGGITQSPKYLFRKEGQNVTLSCEQNLNHDAMYWYRQDPGQGLRLIYYSQIVNDFQKGDIAEGYSVSREKKESFPLTVTSAQKNPTAFYLCATSLDRGADNSPLHFGNGTRLTVT.

This chain links TRBV27 with TRBJ1-2; D might be TRBD1 (5 bases). This CDR3 has 17 amino acids. Germline-derived CDR1 and CDR2 are MNHEY and SMNVEV (reference sequence). Trimming removed 4 bases from V and 0 bases from J, with 18 bases in between. The CDR3 coding sequence is TGTGCCAGCAGTTATCAGGGCGCCGGAGGGTCTAACTATGGCTACACCTTC. Translating gives CASSYQGAGGSNYGYTF.

CDR3 region: CASSQQGATTQDYGYTF. The CDR3 DNA sequence: TGTGCCAGCAGTCAACAGGGGGCGACGACCCAAGACTATGGCTACACCTTC. The chain is built from TRBV2 and TRBJ1-2, with 9 positions matching TRBD1. This CDR3 has 17 amino acids. CDR1 is SNHLY and CDR2 is FYNNEI in the germline V gene. V lost 5 bases and J lost 3; bases outside the gene matches: 13.

The chain employs TRBV9 and TRBJ2-2; 9 positions agree with TRBD1. Unmatched junction bases numbered 5, after V lost 6 bases and J lost 2 bases. The CDR3 has 15 residues. Looked up from germline, CDR1 is SGDLS and CDR2 is YYNGEE. As DNA, the CDR3 is TGTGCCAGCAACAGGGGGCGAGTTAACACCGGGGAGCTGTTTTTT. Amino acids: CASNRGRVNTGELFF.

V gene TRBV10-3 combines with J gene TRBJ2-7, with TRBD1 as a possible D gene (7 bases). Deletions cut 0 bases from V and 2 bases from J, with 23 bases between. The CDR3 runs to 19 residues. Germline-derived CDR1 and CDR2 are ENHRY and SYGVKD. As DNA, the CDR3 is TGTGCCATCAGTGAGTCGGGGGTAACAGGGGCTAGCGACGCCTACGAGCAGTACTTC. Residues: CAISESGVTGASDAYEQYF.

As DNA, the CDR3 is TGTGCCAGCAGTTCTTCAGGGGGCCGCACTGAAGCTTTCTTT. It codes for CASSSSGGRTEAFF. The rearrangement uses TRBV28 and TRBJ1-1; the match to TRBD1 covers 8 bases. The CDR3 spans 14 residues. Germline assignment: CDR1 MDHEN and CDR2 SYDVKM. Trimming at V came to 4 bases and at J to 4 bases, leaving 5 bases not matched to a gene.

This chain links TRBV30 with TRBJ2-1; D is undetermined. Germline-derived CDR1 and CDR2 are GTSNPN and SVGIG (reference sequence). The V end was cut by 4 bases, the J end by 13 bases, with 17 bases between. The CDR3 consists of 12 residues. As DNA, the CDR3 is TGTGCCTGGAAGACAAGCCCGGCTACCCAGTTCTTC. The encoded protein is CAWKTSPATQFF.

The chain recombines TRBV9 with TRBJ1-4; 7 positions agree with TRBD1. Germline V gives CDR1 SGDLS, CDR2 YYNGEE. This CDR3 comprises 14 residues. V was clipped by 0 bases and J by 6 bases; unmatched bases: 2. The CDR3: CASSVGGGHEKLFF. In DNA form, the CDR3 reads TGTGCCAGCAGCGTAGGAGGGGGCCATGAAAAACTGTTTTTT.

The CDR3 spells CASSFQGADYEQYF. Written as DNA, the CDR3 is TGTGCCAGCAGCTTTCAGGGGGCCGACTACGAGCAGTACTTC. The gene calls are TRBV5-5 and TRBJ2-7; TRBD1 matches at 8 bases. This CDR3 contains 14 residues. The junction had 4 bases not matched to a gene; V was cut back by 2 bases and J by 3 bases. The germline CDR1 and CDR2 sequences are SGHKS and YYEKEE (reference sequence).

The V gene is TRBV19, the J gene TRBJ2-7; the match to TRBD1 covers 7 bases. Germline CDR1 is LNHDA and CDR2 is SQIVND (reference sequence). The junction had 9 bases not matched to a gene; V was cut back by 1 base and J by 3 bases. CDR3 length: 16 residues. The DNA of the CDR3 is TGTGCCAGTAGTATAGGGGGGACAGAGTATAGCTACGAGCAGTACTTC. Translating it yields CASSIGGTEYSYEQYF. Variable domain in full (rest from reference TRBV19 and TRBJ2-7): DGGITQSPKYLFRKEGQNVTLSCEQNLNHDAMYWYRQDPGQGLRLIYYSQIVNDFQKGDIAEGYSVSREKKESFPLTVTSAQKNPTAFYLCASSIGGTEYSYEQYFGPGTRLTVT.